These 24 T cell receptor beta chains were sequenced from one sample in a study of blood T cell repertoires in COVID-19. TCRdb's table, derived via immunoSEQ multiplex PCR, lists solely in-frame clones and lacks some. The top ten hold over 3.5% of the sample, which has 150,000 to 200,000 clones, about 93% seen once. Sequences were obtained from peripheral blood. Source of these receptors: a woman aged 50 to 60 with acute or convalescent COVID-19.

CDR3: CASSLSSGGLGTQYF. The CDR3 nucleotides read TGTGCCAGCAGCTTAAGTAGCGGGGGGCTGGGTACGCAGTATTTT. The J gene is TRBJ2-3, the V gene TRBV7-3, with 10 bases lining up with TRBD2. Germline CDR1 SGHTA, CDR2 FQGTGA. The CDR3 is 15 residues long. V gave up 1 base and J gave up 8 bases; unmatched junction bases: 6.

The CDR3 DNA is TGTGCCAGCTCACCGGGGACAGGTGGAAACACCATATATTTT. Amino acids: CASSPGTGGNTIYF. The rearrangement links TRBV18 to TRBJ1-3; 8 bases are a match to TRBD1. Germline CDR1 is KGHSH and CDR2 is LQKENI. The CDR3 is made up of 14 amino acids. The J segment lost 3 bases and the V segment lost 3 bases, leaving 1 base of the junction unmatched.

The rearrangement uses TRBV10-1 and TRBJ2-7, with 9 bases aligning to TRBD2. Germline V CDR1 and CDR2: WNHNN, SYGVQD (reference sequence). The CDR3 spans 16 residues. Trimming removed 3 bases from V and 5 bases from J; junction bases left unmatched: 11. The CDR3 region has the DNA TGCGCCAGCAGTGAATCGGCGGGAGGGCCTAGAAACGAGCAGTACTTC. Protein product: CASSESAGGPRNEQYF.

CDR3 sequence: CASRHRDRVNTEAFF. The CDR3 DNA follows: TGTGCCAGTAGACACCGGGACAGGGTGAACACTGAAGCTTTCTTT. The V gene is TRBV19, the J gene TRBJ1-1; TRBD1 agrees at 9 bases. V was pared by 6 bases and J by 0 bases, with 5 bases of the junction left unmatched. The CDR3 has 15 residues. Germline-derived CDR1 and CDR2 are LNHDA and SQIVND (reference sequence).

CDR3 residues: CASSWWGGNQPQHF. The CDR3, as DNA: TGTGCCAGCAGTTGGTGGGGCGGAAATCAGCCCCAGCATTTT. The rearrangement links TRBV6-2 or TRBV6-3 to TRBJ1-5, with D perhaps matching TRBD1 (5 bases). The germline V and J ends were trimmed by 4 bases and 4 bases, with 11 bases remaining between them. Germline V CDR1 and CDR2: MNHEY, SVGEGT. The length of the CDR3 is 14 residues.

This chain links TRBV25-1 with TRBJ2-3; 8 bases agree with TRBD1. Unmatched junction bases numbered 11, after V lost 2 bases and J lost 7 bases. There are 16 residues in the CDR3. Per germline, CDR1 MGHDK and CDR2 SYGVNS. CDR3 residues: CASSEMFRTGRNTQYF. The CDR3 DNA follows: TGTGCCAGCAGTGAAATGTTTAGGACAGGGAGGAATACGCAGTATTTT.

The rearrangement links TRBV14 to TRBJ2-6, with TRBD2 as a possible D gene (6 bases). Trimming shortened V by 2 bases and J by 4 bases, and 24 bases separated the two germline ends. The length of the CDR3 is 20 residues. Germline CDR1 SGHDN, CDR2 FVKESK. The CDR3 is CASSQKELPLGGSGANVLTF. DNA for the CDR3: TGTGCCAGCAGCCAAAAAGAACTGCCCCTTGGGGGGTCGGGGGCCAACGTCCTGACTTTC.

The count of this clone is one. This sequence joins TRBV7-2 and TRBJ1-6; no reliable D call. The CDR3 contains 14 residues. Germline values: CDR1 SGHTA, CDR2 FQGNSA. V lost 5 bases, J lost 7 bases, and 12 bases lay in between. CDR3 amino acids: CASSPSLRNSPLHF. For the CDR3, the DNA is TGTGCCAGCAGCCCATCTCTGAGGAATTCACCCCTCCACTTT.

V gene TRBV27 combines with J gene TRBJ2-7; 12 positions match TRBD2. The V segment lost 5 bases and the J segment 4 bases; nucleotides outside the gene matches: 6. Germline loops: CDR1 MNHEY, CDR2 SMNVEV (reference sequence). The CDR3 contains 15 residues. The CDR3 DNA sequence: TGTGCCAGCAGTCTGACTAGCGGGGGACCTTACGAGCAGTACTTC. This gives the protein CASSLTSGGPYEQYF.

V gene TRBV25-1 combines with J gene TRBJ2-7, with 7 bases lining up with TRBD2. V was pared by 2 bases and J by 0 bases, with 4 bases of the junction left unmatched. CDR3 length equals 15 residues. Germline values: CDR1 MGHDK, CDR2 SYGVNS. The CDR3, as DNA: TGTGCCAGCAGTGAAGCGGGGGTACCCTCCTACGAGCAGTACTTC. As protein: CASSEAGVPSYEQYF.

The gene calls are TRBV12-3 or TRBV12-4 and TRBJ1-2, with 7 bases aligning to TRBD1. CDR3 size: 13 residues. The ends lost 5 bases at V and 2 bases at J; junction bases unmatched: 2. The CDR3 loop is CASSVRGNYGYTF. The CDR3 DNA follows: TGTGCCAGCAGTGTCAGGGGGAACTATGGCTACACCTTC.

This rearrangement joins TRBV24-1 to TRBJ2-5; 13 nucleotides line up with TRBD2. The length of the CDR3 is 15 residues. The V and J ends lost 5 bases and 3 bases, in that order; junction bases with no gene match: 2. Per germline, CDR1 KGHDR and CDR2 SFDVKD. The CDR3 DNA sequence: TGTGCCACCAGTGTTGGACTAGCGGGAGAAGAGACCCAGTACTTC. It specifies CATSVGLAGEETQYF.

The rearrangement links TRBV2 to TRBJ1-1; D remains ambiguous. Germline-derived CDR1 and CDR2 are SNHLY and FYNNEI. Trimming pared 5 bases from V and 2 bases from J, leaving 6 bases between. There are 12 residues in the CDR3. For the CDR3, the DNA is TGTGCCAGCAGTCCATTCAACACTGAAGCTTTCTTT. Its protein product is CASSPFNTEAFF.

This chain links TRBV10-3 with TRBJ1-5; D not resolved. V gave up 7 bases and J gave up 4 bases, with 8 bases separating them. Germline values: CDR1 ENHRY, CDR2 SYGVKD. The CDR3 is 12 residues long. The CDR3 DNA reads TGTGCCATCAACAGCCCTAATCAGCCCCAGCATTTT. Its translation: CAINSPNQPQHF.

The V call is TRBV2, the J call TRBJ2-5; a weak D match, TRBD2 (7 bases). Germline loops: CDR1 SNHLY, CDR2 FYNNEI. The CDR3 covers 15 residues. Trimming stripped 2 bases from V and 5 bases from J, with 15 bases between. The CDR3 bases are TGTGCCAGCAGTGAACGCGGGGGCGCCGGGGAGACCCAGTACTTC. Translated, it gives CASSERGGAGETQYF.

CDR3 nucleotide sequence: TGTGCCACCAGTGATCCGAAGCGGGAACCTAAAGAGACCCAGTACTTC. Its protein product is CATSDPKREPKETQYF. The V call is TRBV24-1, the J call TRBJ2-5; 7 bases map to TRBD2. V lost 3 bases, J lost 3 bases, and 9 bases stayed unmatched. This CDR3 comprises 16 residues. The germline V gene encodes CDR1 KGHDR and CDR2 SFDVKD.

The chain links TRBV6-5 to TRBJ2-7; the D gene is possibly TRBD2 (5 bases). The V end lost 0 bases, the J end lost 3 bases, and 9 bases lay between the germline ends. Looked up from germline, CDR1 is MNHEY and CDR2 is SVGAGI. There are 14 residues in the CDR3. The CDR3 here is CASSYSSAGYEQYF. The DNA of the CDR3 is TGTGCCAGCAGTTACTCGAGTGCGGGCTACGAGCAGTACTTC.

CDR3 DNA: TGCGCCAGCAGCTCCGGGTTTTACATGAACACTGAAGCTTTCTTT. As protein: CASSSGFYMNTEAFF. The chain employs TRBV5-1 and TRBJ1-1; D remains ambiguous. Germline V gene data show CDR1 as SGHRS and CDR2 as YFSETQ. Deletions cut 3 bases from V and 0 bases from J, with 12 bases between. The CDR3 spans 15 residues.

The rearrangement links TRBV12-3 or TRBV12-4 to TRBJ1-2, with TRBD1 matching over 7 bases. V lost 6 bases to trimming and J lost 10 bases; unmatched junction nucleotides: 11. The CDR3 is 13 residues long. Written as DNA, the CDR3 is TGTGCCAGCAGGCAAACCGGGACAGTACTCTACACCTTC. Encoded protein: CASRQTGTVLYTF.

This clone was seen once. This chain joins TRBV7-9 and TRBJ2-7; 8 positions match TRBD2. This CDR3 contains 13 residues. The junction had 3 bases not matched to a gene; V was cut back by 6 bases and J by 2 bases. The germline V gene encodes CDR1 SEHNR and CDR2 FQNEAQ (reference sequence). This CDR3 is CASSLRGAYEQYF. The CDR3 coding sequence is TGTGCCAGCAGTCTGCGGGGGGCCTACGAGCAGTACTTC.

The chain links TRBV28 to TRBJ2-1; 11 nucleotides align to TRBD2. In germline, CDR1 is MDHEN, CDR2 SYDVKM. The junction had 14 bases not matched to a gene; V was cut back by 6 bases and J by 4 bases. The CDR3 is 18 residues long. The CDR3: CASSRTSVAGGIYNEQFF. In DNA, the CDR3 is TGTGCCAGCAGCCGGACCTCGGTAGCGGGGGGGATTTACAATGAGCAGTTCTTC.

The genes are TRBV24-1 and TRBJ2-6, with D maybe TRBD1 (6 bases). Germline-derived CDR1 and CDR2 are KGHDR and SFDVKD. The CDR3 extends over 17 amino acids. V lost 5 bases and J lost 0, with 13 bases in between. The CDR3 protein is CATSGGQFPSGANVLTF. CDR3 nucleotides: TGTGCCACCAGTGGCGGACAGTTCCCCTCTGGGGCCAACGTCCTGACTTTC.

The V and J genes are TRBV30 and TRBJ2-2, with unresolved D. Between the trimmed V and J ends, which lost 0 bases and 2 bases, there was a span of 7 bases. The CDR3 covers 14 residues. The germline gives CDR1 GTSNPN, CDR2 SVGIG (reference sequence). The CDR3 DNA is TGTGCCTGGAGTGTACGACACAACACCGGGGAGCTGTTTTTT. Translation gives CAWSVRHNTGELFF.

The chain has TRBV19 and TRBJ1-5, with 7 nucleotides matching TRBD1. With 8 bases clipped from V and 7 bases from J, the junction kept 5 bases outside the gene matches. CDR3 length equals 12 residues. In germline, CDR1 is LNHDA, CDR2 SQIVND (reference sequence). The CDR3 DNA follows: TGTGCCAGTCAAACAGGGGAGCAGCCCCAGCATTTT. Protein product: CASQTGEQPQHF.